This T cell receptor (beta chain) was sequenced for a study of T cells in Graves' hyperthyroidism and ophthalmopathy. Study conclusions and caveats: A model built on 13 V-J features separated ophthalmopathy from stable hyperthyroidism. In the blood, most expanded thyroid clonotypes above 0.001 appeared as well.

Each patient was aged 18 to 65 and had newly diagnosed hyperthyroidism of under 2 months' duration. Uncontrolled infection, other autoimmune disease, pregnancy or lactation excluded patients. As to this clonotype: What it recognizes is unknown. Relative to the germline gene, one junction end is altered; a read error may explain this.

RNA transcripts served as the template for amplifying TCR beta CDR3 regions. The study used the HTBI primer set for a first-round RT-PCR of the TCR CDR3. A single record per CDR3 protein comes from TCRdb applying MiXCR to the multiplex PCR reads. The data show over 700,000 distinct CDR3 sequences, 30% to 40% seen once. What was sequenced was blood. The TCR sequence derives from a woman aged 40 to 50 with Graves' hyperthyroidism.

CDR3 amino acids: CASSQANRGQYEQYF. As DNA, the CDR3 is TGCGCCAGCAGCCAAGCTAACAGGGGGCAGTACGAGCAGTACTTC. V and J are TRBV11-2 and TRBJ2-7; 9 nucleotides agree with TRBD1. Germline CDR1 SGHAT, CDR2 FQNNGV. This CDR3 contains 15 residues.